This is a list of T cell receptor beta chains from one sample in a study of T cell responses to AZD1222 COVID-19 vaccine. Assay: immunoSEQ multiplex PCR; the TCRdb copy retains only in-frame clones and omits some. The data hold fewer than 200,000 clones, with 75% to 90% observed a single time. The sample here was peripheral blood, taken on day 0 of AZD1222 vaccination. The source of these receptors is an adult in good health. The conserved cysteine and the conserved F or W are not part of the CDR3 here. A D gene is named only where the DNA matches it firmly.

TRBV28,TRBJ1-4,TRBD1,ASSFRGAANEKLF
TRBV28,TRBJ2-1,NA,ASSLGGGPREQF
TRBV5-5,TRBJ1-2,NA,ASSSTGTATDT
TRBV18,TRBJ1-1,NA,ASSQIQVNTEAF
TRBV7-2,TRBJ1-2,NA,ASSLVILDRYYGYT
TRBV27,TRBJ1-2,NA,ASRLGAGGLYGYT
TRBV7-2,TRBJ1-2,TRBD1,ASSLAGTGGMSGYT
TRBV7-2,TRBJ2-7,NA,ASGPGGREQY
TRBV3-1/TRBV3-2,TRBJ2-7,NA,ASSLSSYEQY
TRBV19,TRBJ1-5,NA,ASSPRRENSNQPQH
TRBV18,TRBJ1-2,TRBD1,ASSPDRGQGYT
TRBV6-2/TRBV6-3,TRBJ2-2,NA,ASSSMGWGTGELF
TRBV6-5,TRBJ2-7,TRBD2,ASSYRASGRSTEQY
TRBV6-6,TRBJ2-7,TRBD1,ASTRTKAGGVGEQY
TRBV7-8,TRBJ1-5,NA,ASSVSQGVDQPQH
TRBV9,TRBJ1-2,NA,ASSVDRAHGYT
TRBV7-2,TRBJ1-2,NA,ASSPLQVGYT
TRBV30,TRBJ1-6,NA,AWTPQSKISSYNSPLH
TRBV5-1,TRBJ1-5,TRBD1,ASSYTGAGGEIPH
TRBV24-1,TRBJ1-5,TRBD1,ATSGTGRDGDQH
TRBV27,TRBJ2-2,NA,ASGRTGELF
TRBV6-5,TRBJ1-1,TRBD1,ASSHTGDRHTEAF
TRBV12-3/TRBV12-4,TRBJ2-7,NA,ASSLADSYEQY
TRBV24-1,TRBJ1-4,NA,ATSDPGRGDEKLF
TRBV11-2,TRBJ1-3,NA,ASSLDPGASSGNTIY
TRBV28,TRBJ2-7,NA,ASRGFYEQY
TRBV28,TRBJ1-5,NA,ASRPQGSGNQPQH
TRBV12-3/TRBV12-4,TRBJ1-4,NA,ASSFEGQKLF
TRBV28,TRBJ1-2,NA,ASCARVSGGYT
TRBV18,TRBJ2-1,NA,ASSPPSRPRGEQF
TRBV3-1/TRBV3-2,TRBJ2-5,NA,ASSPTRSGTQY
TRBV7-2,TRBJ2-7,NA,ASSLPLGRAYEQY
TRBV2,TRBJ2-3,TRBD1,ASTPDRGTDTQY
TRBV11-2,TRBJ2-5,TRBD1,ASSSLDRGRTQY
TRBV30,TRBJ1-5,TRBD1,AWSPPGQGADFNQPQH
TRBV30,TRBJ2-7,TRBD1,AWSWTGAYEQY
TRBV10-1,TRBJ2-3,NA,ASSQSTDTQY
TRBV30,TRBJ1-6,NA,AWSQRISPLH
TRBV7-2,TRBJ1-4,NA,ASSLDQGPEKLF
TRBV10-3,TRBJ2-1,TRBD2,AISVSSGGAGAFNEQF
TRBV7-3,TRBJ2-1,TRBD2,ASSFPGRGGEQF